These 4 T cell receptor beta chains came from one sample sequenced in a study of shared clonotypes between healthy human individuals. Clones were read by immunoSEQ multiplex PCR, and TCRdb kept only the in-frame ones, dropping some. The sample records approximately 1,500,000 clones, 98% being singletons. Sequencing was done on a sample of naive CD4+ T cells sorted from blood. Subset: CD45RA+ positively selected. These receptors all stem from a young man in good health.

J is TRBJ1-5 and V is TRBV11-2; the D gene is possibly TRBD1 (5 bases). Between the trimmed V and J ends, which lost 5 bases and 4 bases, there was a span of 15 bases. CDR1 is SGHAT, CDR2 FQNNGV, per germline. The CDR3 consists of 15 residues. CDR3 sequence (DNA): TGTGCCAGCAGCCAAACCGGGACGTTGAATCAGCCCCAGCATTTT. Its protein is CASSQTGTLNQPQHF.

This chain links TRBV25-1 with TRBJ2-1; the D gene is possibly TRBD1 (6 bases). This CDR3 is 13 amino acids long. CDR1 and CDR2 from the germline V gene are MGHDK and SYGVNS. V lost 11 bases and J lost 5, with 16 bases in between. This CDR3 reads CASSPDRNNEQFF. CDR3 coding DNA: TGTGCCTCCTCACCTGACAGGAACAATGAGCAGTTCTTC.

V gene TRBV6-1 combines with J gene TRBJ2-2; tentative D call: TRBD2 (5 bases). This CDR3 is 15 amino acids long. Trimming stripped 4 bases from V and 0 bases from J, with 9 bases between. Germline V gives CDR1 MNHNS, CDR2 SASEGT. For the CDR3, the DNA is TGTGCCAGCAGTGCGGTGACTACGAACACCGGGGAGCTGTTTTTT. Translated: CASSAVTTNTGELFF.

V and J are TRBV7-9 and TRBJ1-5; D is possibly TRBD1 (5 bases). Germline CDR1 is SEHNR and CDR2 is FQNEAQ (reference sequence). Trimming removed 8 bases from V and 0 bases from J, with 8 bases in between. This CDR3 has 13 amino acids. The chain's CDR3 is CASRGSSNQPQHF. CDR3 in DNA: TGTGCCAGCCGGGGGAGTAGCAATCAGCCCCAGCATTTT.